This note documents a single TCR beta chain sequence. Reverse transcription used about 0.45 to 1 ug RNA and random hexamers. Multiplex PCR with immunoSEQ amplified the TCR beta CDR3 across 54 Vbeta and 13 Jbeta. One entry per CDR3 protein, called by TCRdb with MiXCR from the immunoSEQ multiplex PCR reads. This sample carries roughly 150,000 distinct CDR3 sequences, about 92% of them seen once, and the ten largest clones take about 0.073%. This record belongs to a study of CD8 T cells in Susac syndrome. V was clipped by 5 bases and J by 1 base; unmatched bases: 3. Germline values: CDR1 SEHNR, CDR2 FQNEAQ (reference sequence). CDR3 length: 15 amino acids.

Source material: CD4+ T cells from PBMCs. The chain carries TRBV7-9 and TRBJ2-5; 11 nucleotides align to TRBD2. The receptor's source is a human donor in good health. CDR3 sequence reads: CASSTGLAGQETQYF. DNA of the CDR3: TGTGCCAGCAGCACCGGACTAGCGGGCCAAGAGACCCAGTACTTC.